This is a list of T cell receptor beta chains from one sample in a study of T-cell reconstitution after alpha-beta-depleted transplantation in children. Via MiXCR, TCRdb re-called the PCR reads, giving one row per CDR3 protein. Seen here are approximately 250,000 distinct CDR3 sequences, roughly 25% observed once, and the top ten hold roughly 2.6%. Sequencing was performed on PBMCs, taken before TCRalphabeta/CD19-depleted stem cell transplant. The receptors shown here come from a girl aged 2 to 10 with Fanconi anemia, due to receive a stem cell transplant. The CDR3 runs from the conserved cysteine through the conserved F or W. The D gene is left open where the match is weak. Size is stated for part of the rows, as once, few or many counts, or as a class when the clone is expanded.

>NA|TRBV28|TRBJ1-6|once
TGTGCCAGCAGTTTGGATGGTGGAAATTCACCCCTCCACTTT
CASSLDGGNSPLHF
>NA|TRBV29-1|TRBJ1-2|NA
TGCAGCGTCTCCGATCCTTCAGGGACCTATGGCTACACCTTC
CSVSDPSGTYGYTF
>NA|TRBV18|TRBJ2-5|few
TGTGCCAGCTCACCAACAGTCCAGCGGGTTCAAGAGACCCAGTACTTC
CASSPTVQRVQETQYF
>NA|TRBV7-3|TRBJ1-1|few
TGTGCCAGCAGCTTAAGGGGTCCCATGATGAACACTGAAGCTTTCTTT
CASSLRGPMMNTEAFF
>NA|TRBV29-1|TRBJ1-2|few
TGCAGCCTTCGACCGGACGCTTATGGCTACACCTTC
CSLRPDAYGYTF
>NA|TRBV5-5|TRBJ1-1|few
TGTGCCAGCAGCTTCGGACAGCTGAGTTACACTGAAGCTTTCTTT
CASSFGQLSYTEAFF
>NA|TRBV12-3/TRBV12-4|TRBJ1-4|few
TGTGCCAGCAGTTTGGGGGCAACTAATGAAAAACTGTTTTTT
CASSLGATNEKLFF
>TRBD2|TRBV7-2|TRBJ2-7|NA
TGTGCCAGCAGCTTAGTGCGGGGGGGCCACGAGCAGTACTTC
CASSLVRGGHEQYF
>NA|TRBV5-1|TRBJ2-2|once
TGCGCCAGCAGCAAAAAAGACGTGACCGGGGAGCTGTTTTTT
CASSKKDVTGELFF
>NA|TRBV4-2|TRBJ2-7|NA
TGTGCCAGCAGCCAAGTTCGGCAGGACTACGAGCAGTACTTC
CASSQVRQDYEQYF
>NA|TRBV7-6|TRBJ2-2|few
TGTGCCAGCAGCCCGACAGTGGAGAACACCGGGGAGCTGTTTTTT
CASSPTVENTGELFF
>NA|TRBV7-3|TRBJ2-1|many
TGTGCCAGCAGCTCAGACCCCCACAATGAGCAGTTCTTC
CASSSDPHNEQFF
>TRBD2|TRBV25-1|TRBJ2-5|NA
TGTGCCAGCAGTGAGGGGAGCGGGAAGTACCAAGAGACCCAGTACTTC
CASSEGSGKYQETQYF
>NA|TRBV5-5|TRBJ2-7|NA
TGTGCCAGCAGCTCCGACTTCTTCTACGAGCAGTACTTC
CASSSDFFYEQYF
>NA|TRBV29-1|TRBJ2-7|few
TGCAGCGTCTTGCCGTGGGAGAGCTCCTACGAGCAGTACTTC
CSVLPWESSYEQYF
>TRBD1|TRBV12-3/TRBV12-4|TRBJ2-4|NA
TGTGCCAGCAGTCTCACCGACAGGGCCGGCAAAAACATTCAGTACTTC
CASSLTDRAGKNIQYF
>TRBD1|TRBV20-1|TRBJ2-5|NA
TGCAGTGCGAGTATCGGGACAGGAGTTCAAGAGACCCAGTACTTC
CSASIGTGVQETQYF
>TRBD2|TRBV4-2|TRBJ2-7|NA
TGTGCCAGCAGCCAAGATCATCTAGCGGGAGATCACGAGCAGTACTTC
CASSQDHLAGDHEQYF
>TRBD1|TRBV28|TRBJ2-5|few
TGTGCCAGCAGTTTGCAGGGGGCTTGGAAAGAGACCCAGTACTTC
CASSLQGAWKETQYF
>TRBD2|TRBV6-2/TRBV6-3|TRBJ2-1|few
TGTGCCAGCAGTTACTGGGGACTAGCGGGAGTCGCCTTATACAATGAGCAGTTCTTC
CASSYWGLAGVALYNEQFF
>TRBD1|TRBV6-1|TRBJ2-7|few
TGTGCCAGCAGACCCGGACAGGGACTTATCTACGAGCAGTACTTC
CASRPGQGLIYEQYF
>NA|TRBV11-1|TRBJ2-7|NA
TGTGCCAGCAGCTCCTATGCCGGGACGGTGACCTACGAGCAGTACTTC
CASSSYAGTVTYEQYF
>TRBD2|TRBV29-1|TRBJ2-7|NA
TGCAGCGTTGGGAGCGGGGCGTACGAGCAGTACTTC
CSVGSGAYEQYF
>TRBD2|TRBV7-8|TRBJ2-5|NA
TGTGCCAGCAGCTTACTAGCGGGGTGGGAGACCCAGTACTTC
CASSLLAGWETQYF
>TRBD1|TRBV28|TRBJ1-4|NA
TGTGCCAGCAGTGTTAACCCGGGACAGGCAAATGAAAAACTGTTTTTT
CASSVNPGQANEKLFF
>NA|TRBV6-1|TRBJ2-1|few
TGTGCCAGCGACAGACCTCTCGACAATGAGCAGTTCTTC
CASDRPLDNEQFF
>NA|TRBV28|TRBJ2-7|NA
TGTGCCAGCAGTTTTGACACTCTCACTCGGTACGAGCAGTACTTC
CASSFDTLTRYEQYF
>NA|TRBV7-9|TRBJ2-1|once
TGTGCCAGCCGTCTTGGCTCCAATGAGCAGTTCTTC
CASRLGSNEQFF
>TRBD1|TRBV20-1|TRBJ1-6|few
TGCAGTGCTAGGACAGGGGGATCATATAATTCACCCCTCCACTTT
CSARTGGSYNSPLHF
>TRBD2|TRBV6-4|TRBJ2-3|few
TGTGCCAGCAGCCCACTAGCGGGAGCTCCAGATACGCAGTATTTT
CASSPLAGAPDTQYF
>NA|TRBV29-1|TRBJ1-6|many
TGCAGCGTTCGGCAGGGGAACGGTAATTCACCCCTCCACTTT
CSVRQGNGNSPLHF
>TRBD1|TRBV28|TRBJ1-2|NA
TGTGCCAGCAGGAGGACAGGGGCCAACCCAACATTCTATGGCTACACCTTC
CASRRTGANPTFYGYTF
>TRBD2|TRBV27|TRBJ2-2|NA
TGTGCCAGCAGTACACTAGCGGGAGGGCCTTGGGTCGGGGAGCTGTTTTTT
CASSTLAGGPWVGELFF
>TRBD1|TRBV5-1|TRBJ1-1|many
TGCGCCAGCAGCGGGGGGGGACAGGCTGAAGCTTTCTTT
CASSGGGQAEAFF
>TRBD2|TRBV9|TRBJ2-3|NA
TGTGCCAGCAGCCCCGGACATAGCGGGGGGAGCACAGATACGCAGTATTTT
CASSPGHSGGSTDTQYF